This T cell receptor beta chain was retrieved from a study of T cells in Graves' hyperthyroidism and ophthalmopathy. Turning to the study itself: Initial diagnosis, before any treatment, was when peripheral blood was collected.

CDR3 size: 15 residues. After removal of 5 bases from V and 6 bases from J, the junction contained 9 bases not matched to a gene. Germline assignment: CDR1 MNHEY and CDR2 SMNVEV (reference sequence). This clonotype appeared many times. Its antigen is not identified. RNA transcripts were the template for amplifying TCR beta CDR3 regions. First-round RT-PCR with HTBI primers amplified the TCR CDR3 region. TCRdb ran MiXCR on the multiplex PCR reads and lists one entry per CDR3 protein. The table shows some 320,000 distinct CDR3 sequences, with approximately 15% occurring only once. Study observations and caveats: Most clonotypes that expanded in the thyroid above 0.001 also showed up in blood.

This chain connects TRBV27 to TRBJ2-1; TRBD2 matches at 8 bases. The sample comprised blood. This sequence was found in a woman in her thirties or forties with Graves' ophthalmopathy. This CDR3 is CASSGGGGKPNEQFF. For the CDR3, the DNA is TGTGCCAGCAGTGGGGGCGGGGGGAAACCCAATGAGCAGTTCTTC.